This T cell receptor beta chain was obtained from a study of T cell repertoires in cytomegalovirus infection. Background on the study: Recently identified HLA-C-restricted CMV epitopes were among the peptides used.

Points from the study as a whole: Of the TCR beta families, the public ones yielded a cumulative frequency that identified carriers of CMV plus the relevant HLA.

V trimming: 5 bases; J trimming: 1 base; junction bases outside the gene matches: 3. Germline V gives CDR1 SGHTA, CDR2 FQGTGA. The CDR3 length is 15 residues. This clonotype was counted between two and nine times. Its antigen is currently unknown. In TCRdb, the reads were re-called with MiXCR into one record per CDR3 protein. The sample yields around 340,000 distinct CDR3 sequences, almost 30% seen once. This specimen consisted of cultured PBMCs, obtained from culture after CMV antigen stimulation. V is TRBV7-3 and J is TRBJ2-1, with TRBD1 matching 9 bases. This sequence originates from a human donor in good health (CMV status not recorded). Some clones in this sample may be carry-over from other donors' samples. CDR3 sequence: CASSTTGGSYNEQFF. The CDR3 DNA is TGTGCCAGCAGCACGACAGGGGGATCCTACAATGAGCAGTTCTTC.